This T cell receptor (beta chain) was sequenced in a study of T-cell memory formation after mild COVID-19. Study background: Among the donors, TCR clusters were largely specific to each donor. Regarding the study as a whole: Clones contracting day 15 to 85 were balanced CD4/CD8; later expanders leaned CD4+. A subset of responding clones appeared in pre-infection memory, suggesting cross-reactive memory joined.

As for this clonotype: Its specificity is not known.

From germline, CDR1 is MNHEY and CDR2 SVGEGT. Losses at the gene ends were 2 bases for V and 0 bases for J; bases not matched to a gene: 13. The length of the CDR3 is 20 residues. One entry per CDR3 protein results from TCRdb running MiXCR on the 5' RACE reads. The sample has some 40,000 distinct CDR3 sequences, around 6.1% seen once. This rearrangement joins TRBV6-2 or TRBV6-3 to TRBJ2-1, with 10 bases lining up with TRBD2. This clonotype was sampled from an adult who had mild COVID-19 (a few samples of this study predate the infection). Cell type and time point are not known. The sequencing sample was made of PBMCs or a T cell subset sorted from them (not recorded which). The CDR3: CASSYRLRTSGESSYNEQFF. Written as DNA, the CDR3 is TGTGCCAGCAGTTACAGGCTCCGGACTAGCGGAGAAAGCTCCTACAATGAGCAGTTCTTC.